The clone carrying this TCR beta chain showed up just once. The antigen is not known. These data belong to a study of cytomegalovirus exposure and HLA in healthy donors. Trimming removed 5 bases from V and 5 bases from J, with 16 bases in between. This CDR3 has 15 amino acids. From germline, CDR1 is SEHNR and CDR2 FQNEAQ (reference sequence). Study-level findings and limits: Sequencing depth roughly uniform across donors was assumed in presence/absence analyses. Reports indicate that TCR beta sequences accurately predicted the HLA-A and HLA-B alleles of most subjects. Per published reports, the classifier diagnosed cytomegalovirus status with high specificity and sensitivity.

The PCR was carried out with 60 Vbeta primers and 13 Jbeta primers. Assay used: immunoSEQ multiplex PCR; TCRdb lists only in-frame clones, some missing. The sample lists 150,000 to 200,000 clones, around 85% occurring once. The sequenced sample was PBMCs. This chain links TRBV7-9 with TRBJ1-5; no clear D gene. This clonotype originated in a man aged 18 to 30 in good health and CMV-seropositive. The CDR3 reads CASSPSGWAHQPQHF. CDR3 DNA: TGTGCCAGCAGCCCCTCGGGATGGGCCCATCAGCCCCAGCATTTT. The complete variable domain, with remaining parts taken from reference TRBV7-9 and TRBJ1-5, reads DTGVSQNPRHKITKRGQNVTFRCDPISEHNRLYWYRQTLGQGPEFLTYFQNEAQLEKSRLLSDRFSAERPKGSFSTLEIQRTEQGDSAMYLCASSPSGWAHQPQHFGDGTRLSIL.